This T cell receptor beta chain comes out of a study of blood T cell repertoires in COVID-19. Study-wide context: From the United States, Italy and Spain came samples of acute and convalescent COVID-19. From T cells, B-cell-depleted T cells, or PBMCs came the material, which was cDNA or gDNA.

Source study methods: Amplification from reference gene primers served as the basis for estimated nucleated cell counts. The table came from immunoSEQ multiplex PCR; TCRdb's copy has only in-frame clones and leaves some out. The V and J calls and clone size come from that table; D and trimming were worked out from the DNA. The sample comprises roughly 320,000 clones, 65% to 90% of which are singletons, and around 7.8% rests with the top ten. V lost 2 bases and J lost 7, with 11 bases in between. CDR1 and CDR2 from the germline V gene are PRHDT and FYEKMQ (reference sequence). The CDR3 sequence is 13 residues long.

The sample consisted of peripheral blood. This chain joins TRBV13 and TRBJ1-1; perhaps TRBD1 as D (5 bases). This clonotype was sampled from a human donor in a cohort sampled during active COVID-19. CDR3 nucleotide sequence: TGTGCCAGCAGCTTAATGGCAGGGAATGAAGCTTTCTTT. Protein product: CASSLMAGNEAFF.